Presented here are 25 T cell receptor beta chains from one specimen sequenced in a study of T cells in narcolepsy (dated by TCRdb to the late 2010s). The library was made by the immunoSEQ multiplex PCR assay. TCRdb re-hosts the immuneACCESS table, in-frame sequences only. Its copies lack some clones; in the studies checked, an unresolved V gene accounts for under half of them, and the cause for the rest is not known. The sample records roughly 30,000 clones, about 90% of which are singletons. The top ten clones comprise roughly 0.89% of the sample. Sequencing was done on a sample of memory (CD45RA-) CD4+ T cells from blood. The sample's cell subset or site label, decoded: memory T cells sorted ex vivo from peripheral blood. Receptors originate from a human donor in good health.

The V call is TRBV5-1, the J call TRBJ2-5; D unresolved. The CDR3 sequence is 13 residues long. The germline CDR1 and CDR2 sequences are SGHRS and YFSETQ. V was pared by 0 bases and J by 1 base, with 4 bases between. The CDR3 sequence: CASSLGSQETQYF. CDR3 nucleotide sequence: TGCGCCAGCAGCTTGGGATCCCAAGAGACCCAGTACTTC.

This chain connects TRBV28 to TRBJ2-5, with TRBD2 identical over 11 bases. The CDR3 extends over 15 amino acids. Germline trimming cut 2 bases from V and 4 bases from J; bases unmatched to any gene: 3. The germline V gene has CDR1 MDHEN and CDR2 SYDVKM. Here the CDR3 reads CASSLSSGRVETQYF. The DNA of the CDR3 is TGTGCCAGCAGTTTAAGTAGCGGGAGGGTAGAGACCCAGTACTTC.

The chain links TRBV21-1 to TRBJ2-7; the table assigns TRBD2, which was not confirmed against the DNA. TRBV21-1 is a recognized pseudogene. The CDR3 is 20 amino acids. DNA of the CDR3: TGTGCCAGCAGCGAACTTAGGACCCCCGGAAGGACTAGCGGGAACTACGAGCAGTACTTC. This translates into CASSELRTPGRTSGNYEQYF.

This rearrangement joins TRBV18 to TRBJ1-3, with a possible D match to TRBD1 (6 bases). V lost 3 bases to trimming and J lost 4 bases, with 16 bases between them. This CDR3 spans 16 amino acids. Germline assignment: CDR1 KGHSH and CDR2 LQKENI. The CDR3 loop reads CASSPTQGSKGNTIYF. In DNA, the CDR3 is TGTGCCAGCTCACCCACACAGGGCTCAAAAGGAAACACCATATATTTT.

The V call is TRBV27, the J call TRBJ2-7; the match to TRBD2 covers 9 bases. CDR1 MNHEY and CDR2 SMNVEV come from the germline V gene (reference sequence). Unmatched junction bases numbered 8, after V lost 7 bases and J lost 4 bases. There are 14 residues in the CDR3. The CDR3 loop reads CASTPIAGVYEQYF. CDR3 nucleotides: TGTGCCAGCACTCCTATAGCGGGAGTTTACGAGCAGTACTTC.

The chain joins TRBV4-2 to TRBJ1-4; D is unresolved. CDR1 and CDR2 from the germline V gene are LGHNA and YNFKEQ. The CDR3 is made up of 15 amino acids. V gave up 0 bases and J gave up 7 bases, with 12 bases separating them. CDR3: CASSQDAIRGEKLFF. DNA for the CDR3: TGTGCCAGCAGCCAAGACGCGATCCGGGGTGAAAAACTGTTTTTT.

This sequence joins TRBV5-1 and TRBJ1-3; possible D gene TRBD1, 6 bases. Germline V lookup: CDR1 SGHRS, CDR2 YFSETQ. V dropped 4 bases and J dropped 0 bases, with 14 bases sitting between them. This CDR3 is built from 16 residues. CDR3 nucleotides: TGCGCCAGCAGCCAAACCACAGGGAACTCTGGAAACACCATATATTTT. Its protein is CASSQTTGNSGNTIYF.

The chain employs TRBV5-5 and TRBJ2-7; 11 bases are shared with TRBD1. J was trimmed by 4 bases and V by 4 bases; bases with no gene match: 4. There are 14 residues in the CDR3. Looked up from germline, CDR1 is SGHKS and CDR2 is YYEKEE (reference sequence). In DNA form, the CDR3 reads TGTGCCAGCAGCCCGGGACAGGGGGTGTACGAGCAGTACTTC. Protein product: CASSPGQGVYEQYF.

V gene TRBV19 combines with J gene TRBJ2-3; 8 bases agree with TRBD1. The V segment lost 3 bases and the J segment 4 bases; nucleotides outside the gene matches: 3. This CDR3 spans 14 amino acids. Germline values: CDR1 LNHDA, CDR2 SQIVND (reference sequence). The CDR3 nucleotides are TGTGCCAGTAGTATCCAGGGACAGGCAGATACGCAGTATTTT. Its protein is CASSIQGQADTQYF.

V gene TRBV11-2 combines with J gene TRBJ1-4; D uncertain. Per germline, CDR1 SGHAT and CDR2 FQNNGV. The CDR3 has 13 amino acids. V was trimmed by 0 bases and J by 10 bases, leaving 9 bases between them. CDR3 sequence reads: CASSLEYGVKLFF. Here the CDR3 DNA reads TGTGCCAGCAGCTTAGAGTACGGGGTAAAACTGTTTTTT.

The chain has TRBV19 and TRBJ2-4; 8 bases align to TRBD1. The CDR3 is 18 amino acids. The V gene end was trimmed by 6 bases and the J gene end by 0 bases; junction bases not matched to a gene: 13. Germline V gene sequence: CDR1 LNHDA, CDR2 SQIVND (reference sequence). The CDR3 nucleotides are TGTGCCAGTAGCCAAGGGGTCGGACAGGGAGTAGCCAAAAACATTCAGTACTTC. It encodes CASSQGVGQGVAKNIQYF.

V is TRBV4-1 and J is TRBJ2-7, with TRBD2 matching over 10 bases. CDR3 length: 19 residues. The germline gives CDR1 MGHRA, CDR2 YSYEKL. Germline trimming cut 1 base from V and 3 bases from J; bases unmatched to any gene: 15. As DNA, the CDR3 is TGCGCCAGCAGCCAAGTTCGCCTAGCGGGAGAGTTGATTCACTACGAGCAGTACTTC. The encoded protein is CASSQVRLAGELIHYEQYF.

The genes are TRBV7-2 and TRBJ1-1; D is uncertain. The CDR3 consists of 14 residues. V was pared by 3 bases and J by 0 bases, with 8 bases between. Germline V gene sequence: CDR1 SGHTA, CDR2 FQGNSA. The CDR3 protein is CASSFGMVNTEAFF. The CDR3, as DNA: TGTGCCAGCAGCTTCGGCATGGTGAACACTGAAGCTTTCTTT.

J is TRBJ1-5 and V is TRBV19; D is uncertain. V gave up 1 base and J gave up 6 bases, with 4 bases separating them. Germline loops: CDR1 LNHDA, CDR2 SQIVND (reference sequence). The CDR3 loop spans 12 amino acids. CDR3 DNA sequence: TGTGCCAGTAGTATAGCCGGTCAGCCCCAGCATTTT. Its translation is CASSIAGQPQHF.

V usage is TRBV14 and J usage is TRBJ2-2; 7 bases line up with TRBD2. Germline V CDR1 and CDR2: SGHDN, FVKESK. The CDR3 sequence is 14 residues long. V lost 6 bases to trimming and J lost 5 bases; unmatched junction nucleotides: 6. The CDR3 region has the DNA TGTGCCAGCAGGGGTGCGGGGGATACCGGGGAGCTGTTTTTT. Protein sequence: CASRGAGDTGELFF.

This chain connects TRBV7-3 to TRBJ1-1; possibly TRBD1 for D (5 bases). CDR3 length: 15 amino acids. In germline, CDR1 is SGHTA, CDR2 FQGTGA. V was trimmed by 1 base and J by 1 base, leaving 10 bases between them. The chain's CDR3 is CASSLMGGSNTEAFF. The CDR3 DNA reads TGTGCCAGCAGCTTAATGGGGGGATCGAACACTGAAGCTTTCTTT. Full variable domain (rest looked up from reference TRBV7-3 and TRBJ1-1): GAGVSQTPSNKVTEKGKYVELRCDPISGHTALYWYRQSLGQGPEFLIYFQGTGAADDSGLPNDRFFAVRPEGSVSTLKIQRTERGDSAVYLCASSLMGGSNTEAFFGQGTRLTVV.

This CDR3 reads CASRGDRWTEAFF. CDR3 nucleotide sequence: TGTGCCAGCAGGGGCGACAGGTGGACTGAAGCTTTCTTT. The chain carries TRBV6-6 and TRBJ1-1, with D possibly matching TRBD1 (6 bases). The CDR3 is 13 amino acids. With 6 bases removed from V and 5 bases from J, the gap between germline ends came to 13 bases. CDR1 and CDR2 from the germline V gene are MNHNY and SVGAGI (reference sequence).

This chain joins TRBV4-2 and TRBJ1-6; 10 positions match TRBD1. The CDR3 length is 15 residues. Losses at the gene ends were 5 bases for V and 8 bases for J; bases not matched to a gene: 6. Per the germline V gene, CDR1 is LGHNA and CDR2 is YNFKEQ. The CDR3 is CASSAQTGGDSPLHF. For the CDR3, the DNA is TGTGCCAGCAGCGCCCAGACAGGGGGCGATTCACCCCTCCACTTT.

V is TRBV14 and J is TRBJ1-1; possible D gene TRBD1, 6 bases. This CDR3 is built from 15 residues. Germline-derived CDR1 and CDR2 are SGHDN and FVKESK. Trimming shortened V by 1 base and J by 0 bases, and 9 bases separated the two germline ends. CDR3 sequence reads: CASSQAGAMNTEAFF. The CDR3 region has the DNA TGTGCCAGCAGCCAAGCGGGGGCAATGAACACTGAAGCTTTCTTT.

This clone came up a few times. In DNA, the CDR3 is TGTGCCAGCACCGGGACAGGGGGCTGGGGTGGCTACACCTTC. Its protein product is CASTGTGGWGGYTF. The gene calls are TRBV6-1 and TRBJ1-2, with 12 positions matching TRBD1. This CDR3 spans 14 amino acids. In germline, CDR1 is MNHNS, CDR2 SASEGT. With 7 bases clipped from V and 7 bases from J, the junction kept 7 bases outside the gene matches.

This chain connects TRBV23-1 to TRBJ2-7; D is ambiguous. TRBV23-1 is annotated as an ORF whose role is uncertain. V was trimmed by 1 base and J by 2 bases, leaving 12 bases between them. The CDR3 has 15 amino acids. The CDR3 is CASSQFRRGAYEQYF. CDR3 in DNA: TGCGCCAGCAGTCAATTCCGCCGAGGAGCCTACGAGCAGTACTTC.

The chain employs TRBV16 and TRBJ2-3; TRBD2 is a possible D gene (5 bases). The CDR3 sequence is 12 residues long. The V gene lost 4 bases and the J gene lost 8 bases, with 10 bases spanning the gap. The V gene's germline CDR1 is KGHSY and CDR2 FQNENV. CDR3 region: CASSPPGITQYF. The CDR3 nucleotides read TGTGCCAGCAGCCCCCCCGGGATTACGCAGTATTTT.

The chain recombines TRBV5-1 with TRBJ2-5; D ambiguous. The V and J ends lost 0 bases and 5 bases respectively, with 8 bases between them. Germline values: CDR1 SGHRS, CDR2 YFSETQ. This CDR3 is 13 amino acids long. The CDR3 region has the DNA TGCGCCAGCAGCTTGGTAGGGAAGGAGACCCAGTACTTC. It is translated as CASSLVGKETQYF.

This clone was observed once. V is TRBV6-6 and J is TRBJ2-2, with 11 positions matching TRBD1. Germline loops: CDR1 MNHNY, CDR2 SVGAGI (reference sequence). This CDR3 is built from 14 residues. V shed 6 bases and J 4 bases; nucleotides not matched to a gene: 1. DNA of the CDR3: TGTGCCAGCAGGGGGACAGGGGGCACCGGGGAGCTGTTTTTT. It is translated as CASRGTGGTGELFF.

V is TRBV29-1 and J is TRBJ2-1; perhaps TRBD1 as D (5 bases). CDR1 and CDR2 (germline): SQVTM, ANQGSEA. V lost 7 bases and J 4 bases, leaving 20 bases between the germline ends. The CDR3 spans 15 residues. This CDR3 reads CSARKGAQAYNEQFF. The CDR3 DNA is TGCAGCGCTCGAAAAGGGGCCCAAGCATACAATGAGCAGTTCTTC.